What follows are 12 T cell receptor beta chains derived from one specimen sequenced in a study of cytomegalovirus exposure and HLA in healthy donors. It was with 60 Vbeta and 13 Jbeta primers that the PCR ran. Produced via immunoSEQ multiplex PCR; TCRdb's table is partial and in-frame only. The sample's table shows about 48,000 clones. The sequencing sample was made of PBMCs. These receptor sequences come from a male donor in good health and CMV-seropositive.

The CDR3 region has the DNA TGTGCCAGCAGTTTATCGGGGGCCGATGGCTACACCTTC. Its protein is CASSLSGADGYTF. The chain joins TRBV27 to TRBJ1-2, with D possibly being TRBD1 (6 bases). Looked up from germline, CDR1 is MNHEY and CDR2 is SMNVEV (reference sequence). The length of the CDR3 is 13 residues. V gave up 0 bases and J gave up 6 bases, with 8 bases separating them.

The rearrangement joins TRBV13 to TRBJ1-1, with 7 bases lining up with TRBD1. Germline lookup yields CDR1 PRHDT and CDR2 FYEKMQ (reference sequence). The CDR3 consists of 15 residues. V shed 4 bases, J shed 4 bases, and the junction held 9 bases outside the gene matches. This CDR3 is CASSSTNQGGTEAFF. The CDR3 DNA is TGTGCCAGCAGCTCGACCAATCAGGGGGGCACTGAAGCTTTCTTT.

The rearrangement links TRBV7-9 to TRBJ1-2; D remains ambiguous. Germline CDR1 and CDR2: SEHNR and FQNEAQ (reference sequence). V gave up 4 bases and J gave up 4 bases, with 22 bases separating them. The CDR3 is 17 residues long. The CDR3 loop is CASSWRYDARSSYGYTF. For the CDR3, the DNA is TGTGCCAGCAGCTGGAGGTACGACGCAAGAAGCAGCTATGGCTACACCTTC.

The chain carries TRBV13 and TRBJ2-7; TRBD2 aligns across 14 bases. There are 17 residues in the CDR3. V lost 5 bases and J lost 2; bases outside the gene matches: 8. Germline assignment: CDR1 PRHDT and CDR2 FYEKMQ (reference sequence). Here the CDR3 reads CASSGGLAGEAPYEQYF. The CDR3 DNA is TGTGCCAGCAGCGGGGGACTAGCGGGGGAAGCTCCCTACGAGCAGTACTTC.

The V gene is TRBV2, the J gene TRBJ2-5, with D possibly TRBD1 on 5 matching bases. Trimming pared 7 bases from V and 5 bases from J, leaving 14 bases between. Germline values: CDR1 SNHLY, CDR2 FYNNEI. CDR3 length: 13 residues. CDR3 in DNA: TGTGCCAGCAACCAGGGTGCAGGCGAGACCCAGTACTTC. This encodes CASNQGAGETQYF.

The CDR3, as DNA: TGTGCCAGCAGCCAGCGGACTAGCGGATATTACGAGCAGTACTTC. It translates to CASSQRTSGYYEQYF. The genes are TRBV5-6 and TRBJ2-7, with 10 nucleotides matching TRBD2. Germline CDR1 SGHDT, CDR2 YYEEEE. The CDR3 extends over 15 amino acids. V lost 4 bases, J lost 4 bases, and 8 bases stayed unmatched.

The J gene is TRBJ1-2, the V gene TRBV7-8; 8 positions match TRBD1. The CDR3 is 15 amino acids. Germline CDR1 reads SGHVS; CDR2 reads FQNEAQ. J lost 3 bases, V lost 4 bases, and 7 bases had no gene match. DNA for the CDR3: TGTGCCAGCAGCTCGCTAACAGGGGGTCACTATGGCTACACCTTC. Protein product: CASSSLTGGHYGYTF.

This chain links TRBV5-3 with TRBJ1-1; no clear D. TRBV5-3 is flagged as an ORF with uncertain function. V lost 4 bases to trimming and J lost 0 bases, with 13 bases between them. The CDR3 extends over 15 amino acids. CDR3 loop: CARSTEQVMNTEAFF. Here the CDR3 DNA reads TGTGCCAGAAGCACAGAGCAGGTTATGAACACTGAAGCTTTCTTT.

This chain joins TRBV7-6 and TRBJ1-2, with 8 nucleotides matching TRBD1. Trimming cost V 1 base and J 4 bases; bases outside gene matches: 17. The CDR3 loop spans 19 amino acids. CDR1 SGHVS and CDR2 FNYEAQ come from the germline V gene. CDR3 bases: TGTGCCAGCAGCTTAGACCCCTACACCGGACAGGGCGCACTCTATGGCTACACCTTC. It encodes CASSLDPYTGQGALYGYTF.

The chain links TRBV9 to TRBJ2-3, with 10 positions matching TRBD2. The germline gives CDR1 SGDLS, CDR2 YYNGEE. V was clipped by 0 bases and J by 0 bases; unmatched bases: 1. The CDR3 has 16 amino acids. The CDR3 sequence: CASSVALAGSTDTQYF. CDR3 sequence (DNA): TGTGCCAGCAGCGTAGCACTAGCGGGGAGCACAGATACGCAGTATTTT.

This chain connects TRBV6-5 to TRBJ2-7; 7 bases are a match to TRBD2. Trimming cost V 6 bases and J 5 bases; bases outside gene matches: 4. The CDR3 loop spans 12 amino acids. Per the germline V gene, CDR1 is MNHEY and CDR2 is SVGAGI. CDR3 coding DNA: TGTGCCAGCAGGGGGGGGTACCACGAGCAGTACTTC. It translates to CASRGGYHEQYF.

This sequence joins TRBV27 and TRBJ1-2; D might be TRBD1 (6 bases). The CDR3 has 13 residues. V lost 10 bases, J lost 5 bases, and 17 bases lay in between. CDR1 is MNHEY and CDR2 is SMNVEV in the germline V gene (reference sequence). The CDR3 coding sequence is TGTGCCACCCGCTCGGGGGGCGGGTATGGCTACACCTTC. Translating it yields CATRSGGGYGYTF.